This TCR beta chain was captured in a study of CD8 T cells in Susac syndrome. V lost 2 bases and J lost 7; bases outside the gene matches: 4. The length of the CDR3 is 14 residues. CDR1 is SGHRS and CDR2 is YFSETQ in the germline V gene. Sequencing of TCR beta drew on CD8+ and CD4+ T cells from blood. Healthy donors formed controls matched for age and sex. TEMRA cells were FACS-enriched, while CD8+ and CD4+ T cells were negatively isolated. Random-hexamer reverse transcription was applied to roughly 0.5 to 1 ug RNA. The amplification used immunoSEQ multiplex PCR on TCR beta CDR3; it spanned 54 Vbeta and 13 Jbeta. TCRdb re-called the immunoSEQ multiplex PCR reads through MiXCR, storing one row per CDR3 protein. The table lists 150,000 to 200,000 distinct CDR3 sequences, over 85% of them singletons.

The chain uses TRBV5-1 and TRBJ1-1; 11 positions match TRBD1. The receptor comes from a human donor in good health. Sample: CD4+ T cells from PBMCs. In DNA, the CDR3 is TGCGCCAGCAGCTTTGGACAGGGGGCTGATGAAGCTTTCTTT. Its protein is CASSFGQGADEAFF.